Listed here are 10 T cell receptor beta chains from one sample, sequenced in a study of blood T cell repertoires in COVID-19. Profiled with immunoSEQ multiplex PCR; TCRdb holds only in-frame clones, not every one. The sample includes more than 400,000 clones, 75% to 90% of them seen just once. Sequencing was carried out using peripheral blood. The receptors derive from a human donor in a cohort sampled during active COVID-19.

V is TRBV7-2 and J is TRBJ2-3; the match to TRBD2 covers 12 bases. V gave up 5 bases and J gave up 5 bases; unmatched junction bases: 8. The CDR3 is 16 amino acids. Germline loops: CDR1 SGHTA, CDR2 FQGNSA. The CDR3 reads CASSLRLAGALDTQYF. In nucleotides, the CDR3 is TGTGCCAGCAGCCTCCGACTAGCGGGAGCTCTAGATACGCAGTATTTT.

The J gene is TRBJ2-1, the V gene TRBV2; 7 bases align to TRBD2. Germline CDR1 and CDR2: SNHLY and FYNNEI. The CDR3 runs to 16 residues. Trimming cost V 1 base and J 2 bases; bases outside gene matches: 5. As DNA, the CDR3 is TGTGCCAGCAGTGAAGAGGGACGGGGGGCCTACAATGAGCAGTTCTTC. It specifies CASSEEGRGAYNEQFF.

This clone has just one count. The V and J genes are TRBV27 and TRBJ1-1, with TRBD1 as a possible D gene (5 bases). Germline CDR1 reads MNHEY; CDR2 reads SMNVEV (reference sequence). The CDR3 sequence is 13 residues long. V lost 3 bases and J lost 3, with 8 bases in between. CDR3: CASSLRGYTEAFF. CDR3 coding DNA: TGTGCCAGCAGTTTGCGGGGGTACACTGAAGCTTTCTTT.

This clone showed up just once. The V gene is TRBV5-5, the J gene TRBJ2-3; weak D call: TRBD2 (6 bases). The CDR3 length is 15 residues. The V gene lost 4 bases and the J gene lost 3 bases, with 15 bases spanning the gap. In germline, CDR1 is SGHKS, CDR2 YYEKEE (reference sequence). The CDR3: CASSPGRARTDTQYF. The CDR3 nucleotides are TGTGCCAGCAGCCCCGGGAGAGCAAGAACAGATACGCAGTATTTT.

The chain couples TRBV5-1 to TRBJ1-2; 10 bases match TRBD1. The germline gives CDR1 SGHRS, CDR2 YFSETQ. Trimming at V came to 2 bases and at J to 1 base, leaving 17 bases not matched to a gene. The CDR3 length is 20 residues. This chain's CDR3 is CASSFLPGQGPLGDNYGYTF. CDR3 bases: TGCGCCAGCAGCTTCCTTCCGGGACAGGGGCCGCTTGGGGATAACTATGGCTACACCTTC.

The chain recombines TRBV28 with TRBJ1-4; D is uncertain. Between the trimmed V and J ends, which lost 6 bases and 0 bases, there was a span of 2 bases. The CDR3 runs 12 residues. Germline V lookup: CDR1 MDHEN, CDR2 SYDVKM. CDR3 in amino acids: CASSTTNEKLFF. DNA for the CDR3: TGTGCCAGCAGCACAACTAATGAAAAACTGTTTTTT. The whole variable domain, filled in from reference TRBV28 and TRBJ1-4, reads DVKVTQSSRYLVKRTGEKVFLECVQDMDHENMFWYRQDPGLGLRLIYFSYDVKMKEKGDIPEGYSVSREKKERFSLILESASTNQTSMYLCASSTTNEKLFFGSGTQLSVL.

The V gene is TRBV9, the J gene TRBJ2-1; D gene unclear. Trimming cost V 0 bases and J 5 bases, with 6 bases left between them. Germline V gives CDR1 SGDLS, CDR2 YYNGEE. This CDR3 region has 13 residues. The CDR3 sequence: CASSVASNNEQFF. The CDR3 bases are TGTGCCAGCAGCGTAGCCTCTAACAATGAGCAGTTCTTC.

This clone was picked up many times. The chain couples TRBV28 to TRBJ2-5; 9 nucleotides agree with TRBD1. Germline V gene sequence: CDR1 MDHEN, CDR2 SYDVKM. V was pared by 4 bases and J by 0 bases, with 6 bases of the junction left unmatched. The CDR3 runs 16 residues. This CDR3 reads CASSSPGQGNQETQYF. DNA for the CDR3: TGTGCCAGCAGTTCGCCGGGACAGGGAAACCAAGAGACCCAGTACTTC.

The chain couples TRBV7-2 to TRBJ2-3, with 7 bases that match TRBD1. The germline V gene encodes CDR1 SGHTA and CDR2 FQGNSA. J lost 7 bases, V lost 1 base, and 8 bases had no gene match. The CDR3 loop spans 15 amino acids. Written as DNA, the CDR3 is TGTGCCAGCAGCTTAGAGCCTAGGGGGCGATATACGCAGTATTTT. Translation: CASSLEPRGRYTQYF. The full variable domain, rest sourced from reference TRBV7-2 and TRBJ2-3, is GAGVSQSPSNKVTEKGKDVELRCDPISGHTALYWYRQSLGQGLEFLIYFQGNSAPDKSGLPSDRFSAERTGGSVSTLTIQRTQQEDSAVYLCASSLEPRGRYTQYFGPGTRLTVL.

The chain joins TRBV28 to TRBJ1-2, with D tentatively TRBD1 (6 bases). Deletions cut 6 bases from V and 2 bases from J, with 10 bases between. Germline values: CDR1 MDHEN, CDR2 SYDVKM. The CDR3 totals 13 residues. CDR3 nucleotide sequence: TGTGCCAGCAGGCGGGGGACAAACTATGGCTACACCTTC. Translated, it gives CASRRGTNYGYTF.